This TCR beta chain was identified in a study of T cell changes during pregnancy in multiple sclerosis. V lost 7 bases and J lost 1, with 10 bases in between. This CDR3 spans 13 amino acids. From germline, CDR1 is MNHEY and CDR2 SVGAGI. Measured with immunoSEQ multiplex PCR; TCRdb has only the in-frame clones, and not every one. The data contain roughly 45,000 clones, 93% of them seen just once; the ten biggest clones take up more than 3%. This clone was seen a handful of times. V and J are TRBV6-5 and TRBJ1-1, with TRBD1 as a possible D gene (5 bases). Sequencing used CD8+ T cells from peripheral blood mononuclear cells, obtained after pregnancy. This clonotype was sampled from a female donor with multiple sclerosis, enrolled in a pregnancy study. CDR3: CASKSGQNTEAFF. CDR3 DNA sequence: TGTGCCAGCAAGTCCGGACAGAACACTGAAGCTTTCTTT.